This entry concerns a single TCR beta chain. The antigen it recognizes is unknown. Per-base quality was not reported, and no clone a single base away is much larger than it. CDR1 and CDR2, per the germline V gene, are MGHRA and YSYEKL. V is pared back by 2 bases and J by 4 bases, with 14 bases lying between the germline termini. Reading from cysteine to phenylalanine, the CDR3 counts 15 amino acids. The DNA shown is the 45-base CDR3, in frame from base 1. Libraries were made using the immunoSEQ multiplex PCR assay. Held by TCRdb, this immuneACCESS table contains in-frame sequences only and omits some clones. Under half of the omission traces to an unresolved V gene where checked; the cause of the rest is unknown. A total of approximately 660,000 clones appear in this sample, roughly 90% of them only once. Clones ranked in the top ten supply around 0.01% of the sample. The sample comes from a study of shared T cell receptors in the human thymus (dated by TCRdb to the early 2020s). In the study overall: The study examined how self-reactive, shared T-cell receptor alpha chains are generated in the human thymus.

This sample also appeared in a second study, on human thymus T cells. The second source states: Immunologically healthy infants undergoing open corrective cardiac surgery for congenital heart defects in Finland were used as donors. Thymus tissue was obtained as surgical resects removed during corrective cardiac surgery. Usage of V and J gene segments appeared to be biased in both the thymic and the peripheral blood repertoires. The related research reported highly overlapping thymic TCR repertoires among unrelated individuals. TCR alpha and beta repertoires from roughly 8 infant thymus samples and a few related peripheral blood samples were characterized in the study. Donor ages ranging from roughly 6 to 244 days were recorded, and about six male and two female infants were included in the cohort. Thymocytes were freed from the tissue by mechanical means and kept at -70 degrees C as pellets of roughly 8.5-30 million cells. Genomic DNA was extracted from frozen cell pellets with a QIAsymphony instrument. The immunoSEQ multiplex PCR assay was used to amplify the TCRB and TCRAD loci from a standardized amount of quality-controlled genomic DNA. The V(D)J region was spanned by amplicons of a length sufficient to cover the CDR3 and to identify V and J genes. The commercial immunoSEQ service was used to sequence amplicons on an Illumina platform. Corrections for primer bias and sequencing errors followed previously described methods, while TCRAD and TCRB definitions were based on the IMGT database. Analysis of the repertoires was done with immunoSEQ Analyzer 3.0 and VDJTools and included basic statistics, V/J segment usage, diversity estimates, rarefaction and pairwise overlap. To estimate diversity, the Chao1, ChaoE, Efron-Thisted, Shannon and inverse Simpson indices were applied, and diversity was also estimated on datasets down-sampled to the smallest sample. Repertoire overlap used strict matching of CDR3 nucleotide sequence, V gene and J gene, with Jaccard-based multidimensional scaling clustering. On average, thymus samples gave around 810,000 unique TCRB clonotypes, whereas blood samples gave roughly 84,000.

The specimen sequenced was thymocytes. The receptor was isolated from a boy under two years old with a congenital heart defect. Donor details come from another sample of the same person, matched by shared clones. The V and J segments used are TRBV4-1 and TRBJ1-2, with the D gene not confidently named. At the DNA level, the sequence is TGCGCCAGCAGCCAAAGAGGCATTCTCCTCTATGGCTACACCTTC. Its translation reads: CASSQRGILLYGYTF.